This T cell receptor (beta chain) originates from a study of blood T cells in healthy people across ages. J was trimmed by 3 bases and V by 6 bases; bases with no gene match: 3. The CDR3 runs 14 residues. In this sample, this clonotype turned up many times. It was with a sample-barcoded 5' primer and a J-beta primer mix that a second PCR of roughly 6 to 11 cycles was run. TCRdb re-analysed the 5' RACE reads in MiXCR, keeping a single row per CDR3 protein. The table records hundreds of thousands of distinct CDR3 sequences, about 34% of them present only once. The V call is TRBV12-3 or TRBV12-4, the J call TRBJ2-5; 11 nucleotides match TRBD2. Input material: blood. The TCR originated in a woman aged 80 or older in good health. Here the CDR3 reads CASSPGLAEETQYF. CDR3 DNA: TGTGCCAGCAGCCCGGGACTAGCGGAAGAGACCCAGTACTTC.